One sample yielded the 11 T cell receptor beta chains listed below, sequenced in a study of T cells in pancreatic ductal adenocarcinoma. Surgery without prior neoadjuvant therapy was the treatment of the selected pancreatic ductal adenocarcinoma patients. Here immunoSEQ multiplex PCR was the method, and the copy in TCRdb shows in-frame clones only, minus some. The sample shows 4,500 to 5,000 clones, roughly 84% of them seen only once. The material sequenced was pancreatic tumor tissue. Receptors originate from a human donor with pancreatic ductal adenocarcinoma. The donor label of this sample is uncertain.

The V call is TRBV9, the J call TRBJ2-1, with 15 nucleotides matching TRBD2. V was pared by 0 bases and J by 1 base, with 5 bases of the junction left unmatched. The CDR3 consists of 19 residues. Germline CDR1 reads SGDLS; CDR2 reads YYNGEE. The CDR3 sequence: CASSVGTSGRARSYNEQFF. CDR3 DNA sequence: TGTGCCAGCAGCGTAGGGACTAGCGGGAGGGCCCGGTCCTACAATGAGCAGTTCTTC. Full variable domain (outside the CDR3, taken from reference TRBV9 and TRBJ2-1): DSGVTQTPKHLITATGQRVTLRCSPRSGDLSVYWYQQSLDQGLQFLIQYYNGEERAKGNILERFSAQQFPDLHSELNLSSLELGDSALYFCASSVGTSGRARSYNEQFFGPGTRLTVL.

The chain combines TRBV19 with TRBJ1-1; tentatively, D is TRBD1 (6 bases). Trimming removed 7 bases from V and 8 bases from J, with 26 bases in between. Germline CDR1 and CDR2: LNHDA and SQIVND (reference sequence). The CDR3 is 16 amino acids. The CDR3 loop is CASIELSGGPLPEAFF. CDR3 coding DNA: TGTGCCAGTATCGAGTTATCTGGGGGCCCCTTGCCCGAAGCTTTCTTT.

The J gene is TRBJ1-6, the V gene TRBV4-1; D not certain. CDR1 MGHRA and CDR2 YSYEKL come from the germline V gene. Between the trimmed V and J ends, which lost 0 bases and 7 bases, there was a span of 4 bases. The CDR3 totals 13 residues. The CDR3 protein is CASSQDQNSPLHF. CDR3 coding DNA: TGCGCCAGCAGCCAAGACCAAAATTCACCCCTCCACTTT.

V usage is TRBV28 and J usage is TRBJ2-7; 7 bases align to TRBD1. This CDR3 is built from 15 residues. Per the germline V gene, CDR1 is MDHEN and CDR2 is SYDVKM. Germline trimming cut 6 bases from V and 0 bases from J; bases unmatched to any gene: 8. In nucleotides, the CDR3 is TGTGCCAGCAGAACGACAGGGAGAAGCTCCTACGAGCAGTACTTC. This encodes CASRTTGRSSYEQYF. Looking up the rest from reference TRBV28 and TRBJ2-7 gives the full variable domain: DVKVTQSSRYLVKRTGEKVFLECVQDMDHENMFWYRQDPGLGLRLIYFSYDVKMKEKGDIPEGYSVSREKKERFSLILESASTNQTSMYLCASRTTGRSSYEQYFGPGTRLTVT.

As DNA, the CDR3 is TGTGCCAGCACGGGCCTCGGTTCACCCCTCCACTTT. It encodes CASTGLGSPLHF. This rearrangement joins TRBV19 to TRBJ1-6; D not resolved. The CDR3 has 12 amino acids. Trimming shortened V by 9 bases and J by 9 bases, and 12 bases separated the two germline ends. CDR1 and CDR2 from the germline V gene are LNHDA and SQIVND (reference sequence).

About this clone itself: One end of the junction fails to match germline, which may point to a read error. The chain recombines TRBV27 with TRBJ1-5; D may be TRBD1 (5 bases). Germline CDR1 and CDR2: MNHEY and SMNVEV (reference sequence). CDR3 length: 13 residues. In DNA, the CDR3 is TGTGCCAGCAGTTCCTTCCCGGGACTTCCCCGGCATTTT. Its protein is CASSSFPGLPRHF.

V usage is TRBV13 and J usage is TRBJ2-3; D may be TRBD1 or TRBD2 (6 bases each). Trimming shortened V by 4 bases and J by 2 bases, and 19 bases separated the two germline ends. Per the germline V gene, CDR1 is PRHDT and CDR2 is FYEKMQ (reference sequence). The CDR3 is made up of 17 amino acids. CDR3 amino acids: CASSSPYGGHVTDTQYF. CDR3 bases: TGTGCCAGCAGCTCTCCTTACGGGGGACACGTCACAGATACGCAGTATTTT.

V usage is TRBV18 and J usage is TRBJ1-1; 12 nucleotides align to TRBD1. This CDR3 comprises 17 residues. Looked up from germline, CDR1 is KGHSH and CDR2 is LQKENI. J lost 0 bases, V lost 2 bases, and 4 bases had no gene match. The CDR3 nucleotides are TGTGCCAGCTCACCAGCGGGACAGGGGGCTATGAACACTGAAGCTTTCTTT. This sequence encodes CASSPAGQGAMNTEAFF.

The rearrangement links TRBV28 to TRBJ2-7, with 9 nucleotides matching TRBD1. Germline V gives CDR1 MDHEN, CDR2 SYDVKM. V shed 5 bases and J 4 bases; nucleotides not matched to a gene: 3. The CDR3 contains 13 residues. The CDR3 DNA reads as TGTGCCAGCAGTACGACAGGGGGTTACGAGCAGTACTTC. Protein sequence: CASSTTGGYEQYF.

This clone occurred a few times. The CDR3 sequence: CSVQRGGNQPQHF. CDR3 DNA sequence: TGCAGCGTCCAACGTGGGGGGAATCAGCCCCAGCATTTT. This chain joins TRBV29-1 and TRBJ1-5; tentatively, D is TRBD1 (5 bases). The germline CDR1 and CDR2 sequences are SQVTM and ANQGSEA. Trimming left V 6 bases short and J 4 bases short, with 13 bases between. This CDR3 region has 13 residues.

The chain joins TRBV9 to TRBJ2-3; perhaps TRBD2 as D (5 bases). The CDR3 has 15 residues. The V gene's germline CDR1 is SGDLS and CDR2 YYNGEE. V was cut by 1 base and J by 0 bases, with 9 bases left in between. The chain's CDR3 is CASSVQTRSTDTQYF. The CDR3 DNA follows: TGTGCCAGCAGCGTACAAACTAGGAGCACAGATACGCAGTATTTT.